Shown below are 16 T cell receptor beta chains from a single sample sequenced in a study of blood T cell repertoires in COVID-19. The protocol was immunoSEQ multiplex PCR, while the TCRdb copy is restricted to in-frame clones and leaves out a portion. Among 380,000 or so clones listed, roughly 90% were seen once. The material sequenced was PBMCs or T cells enriched from blood (not recorded which). The origin of the receptors is a woman in her twenties or thirties with acute COVID-19.

This clone was counted once. V and J are TRBV12-5 and TRBJ1-1; no reliable D call. Germline CDR1 reads LGHNT; CDR2 reads FRNRAP. This CDR3 is built from 15 residues. The V end was cut by 4 bases, the J end by 0 bases, with 12 bases between. The CDR3 loop is CASGSGEDVNTEAFF. CDR3 nucleotides: TGTGCTAGTGGTTCCGGGGAAGACGTGAACACTGAAGCTTTCTTT.

This chain joins TRBV19 and TRBJ1-1; TRBD1 matches at 7 bases. V trimming: 6 bases; J trimming: 5 bases; junction bases outside the gene matches: 9. This CDR3 is built from 14 residues. Germline CDR1 and CDR2: LNHDA and SQIVND (reference sequence). The CDR3 coding sequence is TGTGCCAGTAGGGCAAGACAGGGACGGACTGAAGCTTTCTTT. This sequence encodes CASRARQGRTEAFF.

This sequence joins TRBV5-8 and TRBJ2-7; 10 positions match TRBD1. This CDR3 spans 15 amino acids. The V and J ends lost 0 bases and 3 bases, in that order; junction bases with no gene match: 3. Germline V gene lookup returns CDR1 SGHTS and CDR2 YDEGEE. CDR3 loop: CASSLGQGARYEQYF. In nucleotides, the CDR3 is TGTGCCAGCAGCTTGGGACAGGGGGCCCGCTACGAGCAGTACTTC. The whole variable domain, remainder taken from reference TRBV5-8 and TRBJ2-7, is EAGVTQSPTHLIKTRGQQATLRCSPISGHTSVYWYQQALGLGLQFLLWYDEGEERNRGNFPPRFSGRQFPNYSSELNVNALELEDSALYLCASSLGQGARYEQYFGPGTRLTVT.

The rearrangement links TRBV7-8 to TRBJ1-6; TRBD1 aligns across 8 bases. The CDR3 covers 15 residues. The ends lost 5 bases at V and 5 bases at J; junction bases unmatched: 5. Germline loops: CDR1 SGHVS, CDR2 FQNEAQ. This CDR3 reads CASSPRGLDNSPLHF. The CDR3 DNA reads as TGTGCCAGCAGCCCCAGGGGGCTCGATAATTCACCCCTCCACTTT.

The chain links TRBV5-4 to TRBJ1-1; 8 bases agree with TRBD1. With 4 bases clipped from V and 4 bases from J, the junction kept 6 bases outside the gene matches. The CDR3 runs to 14 residues. Germline loops: CDR1 SGHNT, CDR2 YYREEE (reference sequence). The CDR3 protein is CASSKGQGGTEAFF. CDR3 DNA: TGTGCCAGCAGCAAAGGACAGGGAGGCACTGAAGCTTTCTTT.

The CDR3 region is CASSSRGGYGNQPQHF. DNA for the CDR3: TGTGCCAGCAGTTCCCGTGGGGGGTATGGCAATCAGCCCCAGCATTTT. The V and J genes are TRBV6-5 and TRBJ1-5; D perhaps matches TRBD1 (5 bases). CDR1 and CDR2 from the germline V gene are MNHEY and SVGAGI. This CDR3 has 16 residues. Trimming shortened V by 4 bases and J by 2 bases, and 15 bases separated the two germline ends.

The chain uses TRBV5-1 and TRBJ2-2, with TRBD1 matching 7 bases. This CDR3 spans 15 amino acids. V was clipped by 0 bases and J by 6 bases; unmatched bases: 5. Germline CDR1 is SGHRS and CDR2 is YFSETQ. The CDR3 DNA reads TGCGCCAGCAGCTTGGTTACTCAGGGGGCCGGGGAGCTGTTTTTT. This gives the protein CASSLVTQGAGELFF.

The chain employs TRBV4-3 and TRBJ2-1; 12 bases map to TRBD2. This CDR3 region has 16 residues. Germline CDR1 is LGHNA and CDR2 is YSLEER. V gave up 0 bases and J gave up 7 bases; unmatched junction bases: 4. The CDR3 loop is CASSQDLAGGRNEQFF. CDR3 nucleotide sequence: TGCGCCAGCAGCCAAGATCTAGCGGGGGGGCGAAATGAGCAGTTCTTC.

This clone was detected only once. The chain couples TRBV4-2 to TRBJ2-7; tentatively, D is TRBD1 (5 bases). In germline, CDR1 is LGHNA, CDR2 YNFKEQ. The CDR3 is made up of 15 amino acids. Trimming removed 0 bases from V and 1 base from J, with 10 bases in between. Here the CDR3 reads CASSQDAGKSYEQYF. CDR3 nucleotides: TGTGCCAGCAGCCAAGATGCAGGGAAGTCCTACGAGCAGTACTTC.

The V and J genes are TRBV19 and TRBJ1-5; 7 positions agree with TRBD1. The CDR3 sequence is 15 residues long. V shed 6 bases and J 2 bases; nucleotides not matched to a gene: 7. Germline CDR1 and CDR2: LNHDA and SQIVND (reference sequence). CDR3 DNA: TGTGCCAGTAGAAAAGCTCAGGGGGGCAATCAGCCCCAGCATTTT. It is translated as CASRKAQGGNQPQHF.

On this clone itself: The germline gene is not matched at one end of the junction; a read error may be the cause. The J gene is TRBJ2-4, the V gene TRBV5-1, with 10 bases aligning to TRBD1. This CDR3 contains 13 residues. CDR1 and CDR2 from the germline V gene are SGHRS and YFSETQ. The CDR3 nucleotides read TGCGCCAGCAGTCCGCTAGGGGACAGGGGTACCCACTTC. This encodes CASSPLGDRGTHF.

The CDR3 sequence: CASSLFPTPRGTNTGELFF. The CDR3 DNA sequence: TGTGCCAGCAGCTTATTCCCGACACCCCGGGGAACAAACACCGGGGAGCTGTTTTTT. The rearrangement uses TRBV7-3 and TRBJ2-2; D may be TRBD2 (5 bases). The CDR3 length is 19 residues. The V gene's germline CDR1 is SGHTA and CDR2 FQGTGA. V was clipped by 2 bases and J by 2 bases, with 21 bases between them.

In DNA, the CDR3 is TGTGCCACCATGGGCCGGGGAGAAGCTTTCTTT. It encodes CATMGRGEAFF. This chain links TRBV24-1 with TRBJ1-1, with unresolved D. Germline CDR1 and CDR2: KGHDR and SFDVKD. There are 11 residues in the CDR3. The V and J ends lost 8 bases and 8 bases respectively, with 11 bases between them.

In this sample, this clone turned up once. V usage is TRBV20-1 and J usage is TRBJ1-5, with D maybe TRBD1 (5 bases). The V end was cut by 3 bases, the J end by 5 bases, with 11 bases between. Germline CDR1 and CDR2: DFQATT and SNEGSKA (reference sequence). This CDR3 has 13 residues. CDR3: CSASYGRDQPQHF. The CDR3 nucleotides are TGCAGTGCTAGTTATGGCAGGGATCAGCCCCAGCATTTT.

V usage is TRBV27 and J usage is TRBJ1-4; 8 bases align to TRBD1. This CDR3 is built from 14 residues. J was trimmed by 8 bases and V by 5 bases; bases with no gene match: 7. Germline V CDR1 and CDR2: MNHEY, SMNVEV (reference sequence). The CDR3 DNA is TGTGCCAGCAGTACCGGGACAGGCGGCGAAAAACTGTTTTTT. As protein: CASSTGTGGEKLFF.

CDR3 coding DNA: TGTGCCAGCAGTTTATCATCCGGGACTTTACGGTACTTC. Amino acid sequence: CASSLSSGTLRYF. V is TRBV28 and J is TRBJ2-7; D is possibly TRBD2 (6 bases). V lost 1 base, J lost 12 bases, and 16 bases lay in between. This CDR3 is built from 13 residues. The germline V gene encodes CDR1 MDHEN and CDR2 SYDVKM.